The TCR beta chain described here comes from a study of cytomegalovirus exposure and HLA in healthy donors. Study findings and constraints: The study put some 160 TCR beta chains on its list as cytomegalovirus-associated.

About this clone itself: Its antigen is unidentified.

CDR1 is MNHEY and CDR2 is SMNVEV in the germline V gene (reference sequence). CDR3 length: 16 residues. The V end lost 5 bases, the J end lost 0 bases, and 14 bases lay between the germline ends. TCRdb's copy holds only in-frame clones and misses some; the assay was immunoSEQ multiplex PCR. The sample includes fewer than 200,000 clones, more than 65% of them seen just once. The receptor was isolated from a young woman in good health and CMV-seropositive. V gene TRBV27 combines with J gene TRBJ1-5; D not resolved. The sequenced sample was PBMCs. This CDR3 is CASSPRGSFSNQPQHF. The CDR3 DNA is TGTGCCAGCAGTCCCCGTGGCTCTTTTAGCAATCAGCCCCAGCATTTT.